One sample yielded the 19 T cell receptor beta chains listed below, sequenced in a study of neurological immune-mediated disorders. One entry per CDR3 protein, called by TCRdb with MiXCR from the 5' RACE reads. The data show under 80,000 distinct CDR3 sequences, 13% to 15% seen once. Sequencing used PBMCs. The source of these receptors is a woman aged 45-65 years in good health.

This clonotype was picked up many times. The chain links TRBV28 to TRBJ1-4; possibly TRBD1 for D (6 bases). The V end was cut by 4 bases, the J end by 7 bases, with 7 bases between. The CDR3 totals 12 residues. CDR1 is MDHEN and CDR2 is SYDVKM in the germline V gene. CDR3 loop: CASSSRGEKLFF. CDR3 nucleotide sequence: TGTGCCAGCAGTTCCAGGGGTGAAAAACTGTTTTTT.

This clonotype came up many times. This chain uses TRBV7-8 with TRBJ2-7; either TRBD1 or TRBD2 may supply D (5 bases each). V was cut by 2 bases and J by 2 bases, with 13 bases left in between. The CDR3 extends over 15 amino acids. The germline V gene has CDR1 SGHVS and CDR2 FQNEAQ. CDR3 DNA sequence: TGTGCCAGCAGCTTAAACCGGGACCGTACCTACGAGCAGTACTTC. Its translation: CASSLNRDRTYEQYF.

This clonotype has at least ten counts. This chain joins TRBV2 and TRBJ1-5, with 7 bases identical to TRBD1. The V and J ends lost 1 base and 1 base, in that order; junction bases with no gene match: 4. The CDR3 length is 16 residues. Germline assignment: CDR1 SNHLY and CDR2 FYNNEI. The CDR3: CASSEDGRGSNQPQHF. The CDR3 coding sequence is TGTGCCAGCAGTGAAGATGGCAGGGGGAGCAATCAGCCCCAGCATTTT.

This clonotype was counted once. A much larger clone lies a single base off, so this may be a read error. The CDR3 spells CANSLQGSSYNEQFF. The CDR3, as DNA: TGTGCCAACAGTTTACAGGGAAGCTCCTACAATGAGCAGTTCTTC. This chain links TRBV6-6 with TRBJ2-1; weak D call: TRBD1 (6 bases). CDR1 and CDR2 from the germline V gene are MNHNY and SVGAGI (reference sequence). The length of the CDR3 is 15 residues.

CDR3 coding DNA: TGTGCCAGCTCCCCATTGGGGACCAACAATGAGCAGTTCTTC. Encoded protein: CASSPLGTNNEQFF. The V call is TRBV6-1, the J call TRBJ2-1, with D perhaps given as TRBD1 or TRBD2 (5 bases each). The CDR3 is made up of 14 amino acids. The V end lost 8 bases, the J end lost 5 bases, and 16 bases lay between the germline ends. CDR1 is MNHNS and CDR2 is SASEGT in the germline V gene.

In this sample, this clonotype turned up a few times. The chain's CDR3 is CASSATGAKYEQYF. CDR3 DNA sequence: TGCGCCAGCAGCGCGACAGGGGCAAAATACGAGCAGTACTTC. The chain uses TRBV5-1 and TRBJ2-7; 8 bases are a match to TRBD1. The V gene's germline CDR1 is SGHRS and CDR2 YFSETQ. V was pared by 4 bases and J by 4 bases, with 7 bases of the junction left unmatched. This CDR3 has 14 amino acids.

This clonotype has a count of ten or more. The CDR3 reads CASSLNPLGRTNQPQHF. DNA for the CDR3: TGTGCCAGCAGCTTAAATCCCCTAGGGCGGACCAATCAGCCCCAGCATTTT. The rearrangement uses TRBV7-2 and TRBJ1-5; D remains unclear. Trimming shortened V by 2 bases and J by 3 bases, and 17 bases separated the two germline ends. The CDR3 extends over 17 amino acids. Germline V gene lookup returns CDR1 SGHTA and CDR2 FQGNSA. Combining the CDR3 with reference TRBV7-2 and TRBJ1-5 gives the whole variable domain GAGVSQSPSNKVTEKGKDVELRCDPISGHTALYWYRQSLGQGLEFLIYFQGNSAPDKSGLPSDRFSAERTGGSVSTLTIQRTQQEDSAVYLCASSLNPLGRTNQPQHFGDGTRLSIL.

This clonotype was picked up many times. The genes are TRBV5-1 and TRBJ2-7; TRBD2 is a possible D gene (5 bases). Germline V gene data show CDR1 as SGHRS and CDR2 as YFSETQ. This CDR3 is 14 amino acids long. V was shortened by 2 bases and J by 4 bases, with 13 bases between the two germline ends. The CDR3 region has the DNA TGCGCCAGCAGCTTTTCCGGTCCGGGGTACGAGCAGTACTTC. It codes for CASSFSGPGYEQYF. Full variable domain (missing parts from reference TRBV5-1 and TRBJ2-7): KAGVTQTPRYLIKTRGQQVTLSCSPISGHRSVSWYQQTPGQGLQFLFEYFSETQRNKGNFPGRFSGRQFSNSRSEMNVSTLELGDSALYLCASSFSGPGYEQYFGPGTRLTVT.

V is TRBV10-3 and J is TRBJ2-1; 10 bases align to TRBD1. Germline CDR1 is ENHRY and CDR2 is SYGVKD. The CDR3 sequence is 15 residues long. Trimming at V came to 0 bases and at J to 6 bases, leaving 2 bases not matched to a gene. CDR3 DNA: TGTGCCATCAGTGAGTCGAGGGACAGGGGCAATGAGCAGTTCTTC. It translates to CAISESRDRGNEQFF.

As regards this clonotype: Since a much larger clone is just one base distant, this may be a read error. The J gene is TRBJ2-7, the V gene TRBV27; 7 positions agree with TRBD2. V shed 7 bases and J 7 bases; nucleotides not matched to a gene: 10. Germline V gene data show CDR1 as MNHEY and CDR2 as SMNVEV (reference sequence). CDR3 length: 13 amino acids. DNA of the CDR3: TGTGCCAGCATTAAGCGGGAAGGCAATGAGCAGTACTTC. Translated, it gives CASIKREGNEQYF.

This clonotype was observed many times. This chain links TRBV28 with TRBJ2-1, with 9 nucleotides matching TRBD2. Germline loops: CDR1 MDHEN, CDR2 SYDVKM. V shed 7 bases and J 0 bases; nucleotides not matched to a gene: 13. The length of the CDR3 is 18 residues. CDR3 loop: CASKGREGGVGSYNEQFF. In DNA, the CDR3 is TGTGCCAGCAAGGGGCGGGAGGGCGGAGTCGGCTCCTACAATGAGCAGTTCTTC. Filled out from reference TRBV28 and TRBJ2-1, the complete variable domain reads DVKVTQSSRYLVKRTGEKVFLECVQDMDHENMFWYRQDPGLGLRLIYFSYDVKMKEKGDIPEGYSVSREKKERFSLILESASTNQTSMYLCASKGREGGVGSYNEQFFGPGTRLTVL.

The sample holds many counts of this clonotype. This chain links TRBV5-1 with TRBJ1-2; TRBD1 matches 8 bases. The CDR3 runs 17 residues. CDR1 is SGHRS, CDR2 YFSETQ, per germline. With 4 bases clipped from V and 2 bases from J, the junction kept 13 bases outside the gene matches. In nucleotides, the CDR3 is TGCGCCAGCAGCCCCCACTCCGGGACAGGAATAAACTATGGCTACACCTTC. Translated, it gives CASSPHSGTGINYGYTF. Based on the CDR3 plus reference TRBV5-1 and TRBJ1-2, the full variable domain is KAGVTQTPRYLIKTRGQQVTLSCSPISGHRSVSWYQQTPGQGLQFLFEYFSETQRNKGNFPGRFSGRQFSNSRSEMNVSTLELGDSALYLCASSPHSGTGINYGYTFGSGTRLTVV.

This clonotype has ten or more counts. The J gene is TRBJ2-3, the V gene TRBV20-1; TRBD2 might be the D (5 bases). Germline CDR1 is DFQATT and CDR2 is SNEGSKA (reference sequence). Trimming removed 6 bases from V and 4 bases from J, with 14 bases in between. The CDR3 has 13 residues. The chain's CDR3 is CSAPKAGSDTQYF. In DNA form, the CDR3 reads TGCAGTGCGCCTAAGGCGGGCTCAGATACGCAGTATTTT.

This clonotype showed up many times. This rearrangement joins TRBV5-1 to TRBJ1-4, with D unclear. The CDR3 has 14 residues. Trimming stripped 2 bases from V and 8 bases from J, with 13 bases between. The germline V gene encodes CDR1 SGHRS and CDR2 YFSETQ. The CDR3 reads CASSLNSVEEKLFF. CDR3 nucleotide sequence: TGCGCCAGCAGCTTAAACTCTGTAGAGGAAAAACTGTTTTTT.

In its sample, this clonotype was seen many times. The V call is TRBV29-1, the J call TRBJ2-1; D tentatively reads TRBD1 or TRBD2 (5 bases each). Germline V gene data show CDR1 as SQVTM and CDR2 as ANQGSEA. This CDR3 is 13 amino acids long. Trimming shortened V by 4 bases and J by 10 bases, and 17 bases separated the two germline ends. This CDR3 is CSVALPRDGEQFF. The CDR3 DNA is TGCAGCGTTGCACTACCACGGGACGGAGAGCAGTTCTTC.

This clonotype was counted many times. Here the CDR3 reads CASSYETGGPQETQYF. As DNA, the CDR3 is TGCGCCAGCAGCTACGAGACAGGGGGGCCGCAAGAGACCCAGTACTTC. V usage is TRBV5-1 and J usage is TRBJ2-5; 9 positions match TRBD1. Germline V gives CDR1 SGHRS, CDR2 YFSETQ. J lost 2 bases, V lost 3 bases, and 8 bases had no gene match. The CDR3 runs to 16 residues.

This rearrangement joins TRBV11-2 to TRBJ2-2; weak D call: TRBD2 (7 bases). V lost 7 bases to trimming and J lost 2 bases, with 17 bases between them. Germline V gene data show CDR1 as SGHAT and CDR2 as FQNNGV. The CDR3 contains 16 residues. The CDR3 DNA follows: TGTGCCAGCAACGATAGGGGGGGGGCCAACACCGGGGAGCTGTTTTTT. As protein: CASNDRGGANTGELFF.

Many counts were recorded for this clonotype. The chain carries TRBV28 and TRBJ1-6; D is possibly TRBD1 (5 bases). The CDR3 runs 15 residues. Germline V gene lookup returns CDR1 MDHEN and CDR2 SYDVKM. V lost 10 bases, J lost 10 bases, and 23 bases lay in between. CDR3 sequence: CATTGRGSADSPLHF. For the CDR3, the DNA is TGTGCCACCACAGGACGGGGGTCAGCGGACTCACCCCTCCACTTT. Complete variable domain (other parts from reference TRBV28 and TRBJ1-6): DVKVTQSSRYLVKRTGEKVFLECVQDMDHENMFWYRQDPGLGLRLIYFSYDVKMKEKGDIPEGYSVSREKKERFSLILESASTNQTSMYLCATTGRGSADSPLHFGNGTRLTVT.

This clonotype was observed a handful of times. V usage is TRBV11-3 and J usage is TRBJ2-2; perhaps TRBD1 as D (6 bases). This CDR3 is 15 amino acids long. V gave up 2 bases and J gave up 1 base, with 8 bases separating them. From germline, CDR1 is SGHNT and CDR2 YENEEA. CDR3 residues: CASSLRGGNTGELFF. The CDR3 bases are TGTGCCAGCAGCTTACGAGGGGGGAACACCGGGGAGCTGTTTTTT.